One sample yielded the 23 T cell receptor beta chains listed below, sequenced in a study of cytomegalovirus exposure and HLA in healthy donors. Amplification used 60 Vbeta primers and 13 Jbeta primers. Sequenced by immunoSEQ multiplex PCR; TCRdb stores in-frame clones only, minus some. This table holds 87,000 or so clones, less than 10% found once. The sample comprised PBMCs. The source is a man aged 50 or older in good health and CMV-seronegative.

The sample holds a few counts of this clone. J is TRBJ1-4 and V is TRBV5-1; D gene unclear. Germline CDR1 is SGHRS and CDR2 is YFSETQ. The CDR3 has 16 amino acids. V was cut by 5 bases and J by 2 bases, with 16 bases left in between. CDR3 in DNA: TGCGCCAGCAGGCCCCTTGCGGGCGGGACTAATGAAAAACTGTTTTTT. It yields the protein CASRPLAGGTNEKLFF.

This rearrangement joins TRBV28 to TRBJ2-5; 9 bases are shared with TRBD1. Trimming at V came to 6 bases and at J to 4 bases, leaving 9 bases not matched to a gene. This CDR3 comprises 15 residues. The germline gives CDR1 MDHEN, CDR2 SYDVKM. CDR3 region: CASSSADRGLETQYF. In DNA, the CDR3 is TGTGCCAGCAGCTCCGCGGACAGGGGCTTAGAGACCCAGTACTTC.

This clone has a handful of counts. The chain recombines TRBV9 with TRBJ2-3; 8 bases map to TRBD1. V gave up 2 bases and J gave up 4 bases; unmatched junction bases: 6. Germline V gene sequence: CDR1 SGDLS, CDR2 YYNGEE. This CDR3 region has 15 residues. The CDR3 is CASSVATGEADTQYF. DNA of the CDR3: TGTGCCAGCAGCGTTGCGACAGGGGAGGCAGATACGCAGTATTTT.

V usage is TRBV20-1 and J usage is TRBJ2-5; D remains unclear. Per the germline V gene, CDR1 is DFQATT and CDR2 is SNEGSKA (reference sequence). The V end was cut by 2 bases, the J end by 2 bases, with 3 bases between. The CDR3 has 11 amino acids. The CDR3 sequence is CSARPQETQYF. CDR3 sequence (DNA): TGCAGTGCTAGACCTCAAGAGACCCAGTACTTC.

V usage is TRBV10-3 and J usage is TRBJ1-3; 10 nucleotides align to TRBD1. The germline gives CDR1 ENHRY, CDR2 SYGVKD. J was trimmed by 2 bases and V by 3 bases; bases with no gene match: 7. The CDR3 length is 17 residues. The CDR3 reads CAISDLSGQGAGNTIYF. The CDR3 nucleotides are TGTGCCATCAGTGACCTAAGCGGACAGGGGGCTGGAAACACCATATATTTT.

Written as DNA, the CDR3 is TGCGCCAGCAGCCAAGATAGGGACAGGGCTATGGACACTGAAGCTTTCTTT. This encodes CASSQDRDRAMDTEAFF. The chain carries TRBV4-1 and TRBJ1-1; 9 bases match TRBD1. With V trimmed by 0 bases and J by 3 bases, 8 bases remained unmatched. CDR3 length: 17 amino acids. The germline CDR1 and CDR2 sequences are MGHRA and YSYEKL.

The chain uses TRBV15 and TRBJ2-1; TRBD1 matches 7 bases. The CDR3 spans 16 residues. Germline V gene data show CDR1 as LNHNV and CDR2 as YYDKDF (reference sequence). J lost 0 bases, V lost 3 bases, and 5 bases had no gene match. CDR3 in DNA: TGTGCCACCAGCAGGTTAGGGGGCGTCTCCTACAATGAGCAGTTCTTC. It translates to CATSRLGGVSYNEQFF.

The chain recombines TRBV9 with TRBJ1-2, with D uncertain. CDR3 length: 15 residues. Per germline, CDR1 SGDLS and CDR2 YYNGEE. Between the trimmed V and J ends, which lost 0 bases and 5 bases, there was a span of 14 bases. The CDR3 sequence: CASSVGGPEVYGYTF. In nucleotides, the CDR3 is TGTGCCAGCAGCGTAGGAGGTCCAGAAGTATATGGCTACACCTTC.

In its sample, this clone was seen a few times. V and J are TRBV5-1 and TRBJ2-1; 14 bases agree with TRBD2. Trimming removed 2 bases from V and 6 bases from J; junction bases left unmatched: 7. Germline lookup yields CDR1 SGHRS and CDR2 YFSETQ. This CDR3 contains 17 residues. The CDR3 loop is CASSLGTSGSRSNEQFF. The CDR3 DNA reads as TGCGCCAGCAGCTTAGGGACTAGCGGGAGTAGATCCAATGAGCAGTTCTTC.

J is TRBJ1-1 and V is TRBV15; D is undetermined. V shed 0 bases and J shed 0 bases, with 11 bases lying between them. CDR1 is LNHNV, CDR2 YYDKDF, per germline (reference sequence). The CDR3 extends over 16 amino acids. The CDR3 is CATSRDQAGLNTEAFF. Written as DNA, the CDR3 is TGTGCCACCAGCAGAGATCAAGCGGGGTTGAACACTGAAGCTTTCTTT.

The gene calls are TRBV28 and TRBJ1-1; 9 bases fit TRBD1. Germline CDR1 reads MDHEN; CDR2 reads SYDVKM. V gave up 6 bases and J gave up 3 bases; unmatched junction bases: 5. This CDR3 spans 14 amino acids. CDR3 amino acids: CASRTQGADTEAFF. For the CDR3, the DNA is TGTGCCAGCAGAACACAGGGGGCGGACACTGAAGCTTTCTTT.

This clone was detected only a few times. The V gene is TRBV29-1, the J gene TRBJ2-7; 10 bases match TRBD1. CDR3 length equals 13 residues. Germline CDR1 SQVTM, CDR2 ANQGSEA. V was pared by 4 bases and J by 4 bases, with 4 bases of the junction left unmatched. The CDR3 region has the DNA TGCAGCGTTGGTATGGGACAGGGGTACGAGCAGTACTTC. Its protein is CSVGMGQGYEQYF.

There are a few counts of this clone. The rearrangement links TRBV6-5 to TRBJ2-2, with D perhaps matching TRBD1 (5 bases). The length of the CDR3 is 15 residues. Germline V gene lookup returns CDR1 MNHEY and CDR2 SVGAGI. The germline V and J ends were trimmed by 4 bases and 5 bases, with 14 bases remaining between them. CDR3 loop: CASSSTDQRTGELFF. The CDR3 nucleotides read TGTGCCAGCAGTTCGACAGACCAACGGACCGGGGAGCTGTTTTTT.

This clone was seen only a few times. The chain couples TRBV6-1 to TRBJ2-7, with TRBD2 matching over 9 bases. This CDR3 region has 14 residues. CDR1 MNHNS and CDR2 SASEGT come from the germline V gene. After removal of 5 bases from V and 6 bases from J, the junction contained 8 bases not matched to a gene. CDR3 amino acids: CASSRASGIIEQYF. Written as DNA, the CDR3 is TGTGCCAGCAGTCGGGCTAGCGGGATTATCGAGCAGTACTTC.

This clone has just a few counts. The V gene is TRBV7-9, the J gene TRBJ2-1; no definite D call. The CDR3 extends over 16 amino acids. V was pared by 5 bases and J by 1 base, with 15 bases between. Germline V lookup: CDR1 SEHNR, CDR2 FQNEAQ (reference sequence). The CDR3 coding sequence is TGTGCCAGCAGCGATCGCGTGGGCGAGTCCTACAATGAGCAGTTCTTC. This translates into CASSDRVGESYNEQFF.

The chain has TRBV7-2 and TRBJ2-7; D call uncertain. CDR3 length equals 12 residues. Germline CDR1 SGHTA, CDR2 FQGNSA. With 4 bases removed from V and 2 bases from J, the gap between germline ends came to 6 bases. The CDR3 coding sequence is TGTGCCAGCAGCTCCAATCCCTACGAGCAGTACTTC. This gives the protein CASSSNPYEQYF. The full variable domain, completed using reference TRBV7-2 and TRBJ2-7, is GAGVSQSPSNKVTEKGKDVELRCDPISGHTALYWYRQSLGQGLEFLIYFQGNSAPDKSGLPSDRFSAERTGGSVSTLTIQRTQQEDSAVYLCASSSNPYEQYFGPGTRLTVT.

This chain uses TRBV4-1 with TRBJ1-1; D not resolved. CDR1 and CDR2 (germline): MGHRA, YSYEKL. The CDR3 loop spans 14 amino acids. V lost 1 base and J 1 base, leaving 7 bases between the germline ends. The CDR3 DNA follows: TGCGCCAGCAGCCAAGTGACGGGGAACACTGAAGCTTTCTTT. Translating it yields CASSQVTGNTEAFF.

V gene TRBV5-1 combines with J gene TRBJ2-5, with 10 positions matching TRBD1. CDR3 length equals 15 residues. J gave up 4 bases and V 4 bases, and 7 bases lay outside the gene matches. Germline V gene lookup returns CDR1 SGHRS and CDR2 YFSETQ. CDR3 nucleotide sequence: TGCGCCAGCAGCCTCGACAGGGGGCCCCCAGAGACCCAGTACTTC. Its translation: CASSLDRGPPETQYF.

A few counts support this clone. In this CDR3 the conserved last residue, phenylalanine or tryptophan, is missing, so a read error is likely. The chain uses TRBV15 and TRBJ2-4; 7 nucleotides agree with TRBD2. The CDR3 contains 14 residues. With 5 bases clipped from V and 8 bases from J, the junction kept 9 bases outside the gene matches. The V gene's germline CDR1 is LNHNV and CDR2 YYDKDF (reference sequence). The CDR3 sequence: CATSYAGEPHIQYL. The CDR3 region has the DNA TGTGCCACCAGCTACGCGGGGGAACCGCACATTCAGTACCTC.

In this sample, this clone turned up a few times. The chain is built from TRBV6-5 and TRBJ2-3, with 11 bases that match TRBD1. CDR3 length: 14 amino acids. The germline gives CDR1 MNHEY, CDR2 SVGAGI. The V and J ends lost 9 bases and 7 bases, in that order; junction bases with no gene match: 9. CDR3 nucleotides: TGTGCCAGTCCCCCGGACAGGGGGCAAAATACGCAGTATTTT. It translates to CASPPDRGQNTQYF.

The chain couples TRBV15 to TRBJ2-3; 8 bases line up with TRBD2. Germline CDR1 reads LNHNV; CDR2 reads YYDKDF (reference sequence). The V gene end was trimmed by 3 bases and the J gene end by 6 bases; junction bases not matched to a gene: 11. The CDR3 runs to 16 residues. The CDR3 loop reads CATSSLVGSGADTQYF. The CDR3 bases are TGTGCCACCAGCAGTCTGGTGGGTAGCGGGGCGGATACGCAGTATTTT.

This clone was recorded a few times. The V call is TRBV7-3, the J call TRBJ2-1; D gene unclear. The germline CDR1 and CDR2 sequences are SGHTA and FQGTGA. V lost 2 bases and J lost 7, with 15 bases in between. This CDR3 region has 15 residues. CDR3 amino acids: CASSLVRGSINEQFF. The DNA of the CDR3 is TGTGCCAGCAGCTTAGTGAGAGGATCGATAAATGAGCAGTTCTTC.

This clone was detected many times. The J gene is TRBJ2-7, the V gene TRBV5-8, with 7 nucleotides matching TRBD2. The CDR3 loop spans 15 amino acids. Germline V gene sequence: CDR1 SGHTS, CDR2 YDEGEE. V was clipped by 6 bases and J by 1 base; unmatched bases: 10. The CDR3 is CASTRQRGISYEQYF. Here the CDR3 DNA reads TGTGCCAGCACCCGACAGCGGGGAATATCCTACGAGCAGTACTTC.